This TCR beta chain is from a study of cytomegalovirus exposure and HLA in healthy donors. Turning to this clone: Its target is not known.

It was with 60 Vbeta and 13 Jbeta primers that the PCR ran. The data were produced by immunoSEQ multiplex PCR, yet TCRdb's version contains in-frame clones alone and is incomplete. The sample lists about 65,000 clones, about 72% seen once, with over 2.5% in the top ten. This CDR3 region has 14 residues. V was clipped by 1 base and J by 8 bases, with 11 bases between them. CDR1 and CDR2 (germline): SEHNR, FQNEAQ (reference sequence). Study observations and caveats: It was shown in a later analysis that HLA-associated TCR beta chains were more clonally expanded than other, equally common chains. Rare TCR sequences predominated, though certain public TCRs were found in many donors.

The V call is TRBV7-9, the J call TRBJ1-4; tentative D call: TRBD1 (5 bases). The TCR sequence derives from a girl between 10 and 17 years old in good health and CMV-seropositive. Sequencing was carried out using PBMCs. The DNA for the CDR3 is TGTGCCAGCAGCTTAGGAGGACACCGGGAAAAACTGTTTTTT. Its translation: CASSLGGHREKLFF. Drawing the rest from reference TRBV7-9 and TRBJ1-4, the complete variable domain is DTGVSQNPRHKITKRGQNVTFRCDPISEHNRLYWYRQTLGQGPEFLTYFQNEAQLEKSRLLSDRFSAERPKGSFSTLEIQRTEQGDSAMYLCASSLGGHREKLFFGSGTQLSVL.